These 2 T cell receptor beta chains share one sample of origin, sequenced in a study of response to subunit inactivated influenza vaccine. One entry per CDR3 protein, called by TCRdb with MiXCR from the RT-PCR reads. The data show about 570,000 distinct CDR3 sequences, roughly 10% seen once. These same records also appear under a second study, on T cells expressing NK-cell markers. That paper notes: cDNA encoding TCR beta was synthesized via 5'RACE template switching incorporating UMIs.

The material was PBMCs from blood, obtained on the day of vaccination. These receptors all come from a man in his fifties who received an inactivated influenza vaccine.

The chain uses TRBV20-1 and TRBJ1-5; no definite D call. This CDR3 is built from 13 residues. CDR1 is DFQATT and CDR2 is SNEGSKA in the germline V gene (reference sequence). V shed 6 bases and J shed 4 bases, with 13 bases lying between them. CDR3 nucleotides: TGCAGTGCCGCCCGCAGTACGAATCAGCCCCAGCATTTT. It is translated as CSAARSTNQPQHF.

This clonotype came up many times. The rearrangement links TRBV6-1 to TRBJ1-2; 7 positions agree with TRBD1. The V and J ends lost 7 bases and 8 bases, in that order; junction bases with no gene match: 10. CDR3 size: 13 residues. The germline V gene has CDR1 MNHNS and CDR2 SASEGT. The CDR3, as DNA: TGTGCCAGCATCGACAGGGCTAGACTCGGCTACACCTTC. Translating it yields CASIDRARLGYTF.